Below are 9 T cell receptor beta chains sequenced from a single sample in a study of blood T cells in healthy people across ages. A second PCR of roughly 7 to 11 cycles used a sample-barcoded 5' primer and a J-beta primer mix. TCRdb processed the 5' RACE reads anew with MiXCR; each CDR3 protein has one entry. The sample includes 800,000 to 950,000 distinct CDR3 sequences, 29% of them seen just once. The same data also contributed to another study, on T cells of mothers and their children.

The specimen was blood. These receptors were collected from a woman aged 40 to 50 in good health.

The V call is TRBV20-1, the J call TRBJ1-5; no definite D call. Trimming took 6 bases from V and 0 from J, leaving 12 bases between them. Germline V gene data show CDR1 as DFQATT and CDR2 as SNEGSKA (reference sequence). CDR3 length equals 14 residues. CDR3 amino acids: CSALAPYSNQPQHF. The CDR3, as DNA: TGCAGTGCCCTGGCCCCTTATAGCAATCAGCCCCAGCATTTT.

This clonotype was seen more than once but under ten times. CDR3 sequence reads: CATSDPTGASEQFF. CDR3 bases: TGTGCCACCAGTGACCCTACAGGGGCAAGTGAGCAGTTCTTC. The V and J genes are TRBV24-1 and TRBJ2-1, with TRBD1 matching 7 bases. Germline values: CDR1 KGHDR, CDR2 SFDVKD. The V segment lost 4 bases and the J segment 9 bases; nucleotides outside the gene matches: 8. This CDR3 contains 14 residues.

Ten or more counts support this clonotype. V usage is TRBV9 and J usage is TRBJ2-3; TRBD2 matches at 8 bases. The CDR3 runs 13 residues. CDR1 and CDR2 (germline): SGDLS, YYNGEE. After removal of 4 bases from V and 11 bases from J, the junction contained 9 bases not matched to a gene. CDR3 sequence reads: CASSPSGGSKQYF. CDR3 nucleotide sequence: TGTGCCAGCAGCCCCTCGGGAGGGAGCAAGCAGTATTTT.

This clonotype was seen repeatedly, ten times or more. This chain uses TRBV20-1 with TRBJ1-2, with TRBD1 as a possible D gene (6 bases). CDR3 length: 14 amino acids. V was trimmed by 5 bases and J by 0 bases, leaving 13 bases between them. The germline CDR1 and CDR2 sequences are DFQATT and SNEGSKA (reference sequence). The CDR3 sequence is CSALARTANYGYTF. DNA of the CDR3: TGCAGTGCTTTAGCCCGGACAGCTAACTATGGCTACACCTTC.

This clonotype has at least ten counts. This chain uses TRBV5-1 with TRBJ2-7, with 7 positions matching TRBD1. In germline, CDR1 is SGHRS, CDR2 YFSETQ. The V and J ends lost 2 bases and 0 bases, in that order; junction bases with no gene match: 5. CDR3 length: 15 amino acids. CDR3 sequence: CASSFYRGVSYEQYF. CDR3 DNA sequence: TGCGCCAGCAGCTTCTACAGGGGAGTCTCCTACGAGCAGTACTTC.

This clonotype has only a few counts. The V call is TRBV7-2, the J call TRBJ2-5, with TRBD1 identical over 8 bases. With V trimmed by 6 bases and J by 13 bases, 13 bases remained unmatched. This CDR3 has 13 residues. From germline, CDR1 is SGHTA and CDR2 FQGNSA. CDR3 loop: CASSSQRIGTGYF. CDR3 sequence (DNA): TGTGCCAGCAGTTCTCAAAGGATTGGGACAGGGTACTTC. The full variable domain, its missing parts supplied by reference TRBV7-2 and TRBJ2-5, is GAGVSQSPSNKVTEKGKDVELRCDPISGHTALYWYRQSLGQGLEFLIYFQGNSAPDKSGLPSDRFSAERTGGSVSTLTIQRTQQEDSAVYLCASSSQRIGTGYFGPGTRLLVL.

The table lists this clonotype with a few counts. The chain uses TRBV7-2 and TRBJ1-1; D is perhaps TRBD1 (5 bases). This CDR3 is 14 amino acids long. Germline V gene data show CDR1 as SGHTA and CDR2 as FQGNSA. Trimming took off 1 base at V and 6 bases at J, with 12 bases between the two ends. The CDR3 here is CASSLEVRGAEAFF. The CDR3 DNA is TGTGCCAGCAGCTTAGAAGTTCGGGGGGCTGAAGCTTTCTTT.

This clonotype was seen only a few times. It may be a read error: a sequence one base away is much more abundant. This chain joins TRBV18 and TRBJ2-7, with D uncertain. Germline values: CDR1 KGHSH, CDR2 LQKENI. This CDR3 region has 12 residues. The CDR3 region is CAGSPEFYEQYF. The CDR3 DNA sequence: TGTGCCGGCTCACCCGAATTCTACGAGCAGTACTTC. The complete variable domain, with remaining parts taken from reference TRBV18 and TRBJ2-7, reads NAGVMQNPRHLVRRRGQEARLRCSPMKGHSHVYWYRQLPEEGLKFMVYLQKENIIDESGMPKERFSAEFPKEGPSILRIQQVVRGDSAAYFCAGSPEFYEQYFGPGTRLTVT.

The CDR3 sequence is CASRTGGYGTGGTGQPQHF. As DNA, the CDR3 is TGTGCCAGCAGAACGGGTGGTTATGGGACAGGGGGCACTGGGCAGCCCCAGCATTTT. The rearrangement links TRBV2 to TRBJ1-5; 12 bases agree with TRBD1. CDR1 and CDR2 (germline): SNHLY, FYNNEI. After removal of 6 bases from V and 7 bases from J, the junction contained 19 bases not matched to a gene. This CDR3 contains 19 residues.